This is a list of T cell receptor beta chains from one sample in a study of beta chain features in type 1 diabetes. Sequencing was performed with immunoSEQ multiplex PCR; in TCRdb, only in-frame clones are kept and a portion is missing. The table records roughly 240,000 clones, around 24% of them present only once. Sequencing input: naive CD4+ T cells from blood. All receptors come from a woman in her 30s with type 1 diabetes. Each CDR3 is given with its conserved first and last residue. A D gene is named only where the DNA matches it firmly. Not all rows give a size; the values are once, few, many and, for expanded clones, a class.

size: -; V: TRBV5-1; J: TRBJ2-7; D: -; length: 15; DNA: TGCGCCAGCAGCCAGGACAGTTCGAGCTCCTACGAGCAGTACTTC; CDR3: CASSQDSSSSYEQYF
size: few; V: TRBV2; J: TRBJ2-7; D: -; length: 11; DNA: TGTGCCAGCAGTGTGGCGGTTCGGCAGTACTTC; CDR3: CASSVAVRQYF
size: once; V: TRBV11-2; J: TRBJ2-5; D: -; length: 12; DNA: TGTGCCAGCAGCTCCCGGGGGGAGACCCAGTACTTC; CDR3: CASSSRGETQYF
size: few; V: TRBV25-1; J: TRBJ1-1; D: -; length: 11; DNA: TGTGCCAGCGCAGGACACCTTGAAGCTTTCTTT; CDR3: CASAGHLEAFF
size: -; V: TRBV9; J: TRBJ2-5; D: -; length: 14; DNA: TGTGCCAGCAGCGTAGCTAGCGAATTGGCGACCCAGTACTTC; CDR3: CASSVASELATQYF
size: few; V: TRBV9; J: TRBJ1-2; D: -; length: 14; DNA: TGTGCCAGCAGCCAAGCCGGGGGGTACTATGGCTACACCTTC; CDR3: CASSQAGGYYGYTF
size: few; V: TRBV30; J: TRBJ2-7; D: -; length: 13; DNA: TGTGCCTGGAGTGTAAATAGCCGCTACGAGCAGTACTTC; CDR3: CAWSVNSRYEQYF
size: -; V: TRBV18; J: TRBJ1-5; D: TRBD1; length: 14; DNA: TGTGCCAGCTCAGAAGGGGGCGGCAATCAGCCCCAGCATTTT; CDR3: CASSEGGGNQPQHF
size: few; V: TRBV30; J: TRBJ1-2; D: -; length: 12; DNA: TGTGCCTGGAGCCGGACAGTTAGTGGCTACACCTTC; CDR3: CAWSRTVSGYTF
size: -; V: TRBV2; J: TRBJ2-3; D: -; length: 14; DNA: TGTGCCACCTCGGGGTTACCCAGCACAGATACGCAGTATTTT; CDR3: CATSGLPSTDTQYF
size: few; V: TRBV20-1; J: TRBJ2-7; D: -; length: 11; DNA: TGCAGTGCTAGGTCGGGAATCGAGCAGTACTTC; CDR3: CSARSGIEQYF
size: -; V: TRBV5-1; J: TRBJ2-2; D: TRBD2; length: 17; DNA: TGCGCCAGCAGCCCTAGCCTAGCGGGAGGCGGCGCCGGGGAGCTGTTTTTT; CDR3: CASSPSLAGGGAGELFF
size: few; V: TRBV23-1; J: TRBJ1-2; D: TRBD1; length: 14; DNA: TGCGCCAGCAGTTCGGACAGGGTAGGCGGTGGCTACACCTTC; CDR3: CASSSDRVGGGYTF
size: once; V: TRBV7-3; J: TRBJ2-7; D: -; length: 13; DNA: TGTGCCAGCAGCTTAACTCCCCTCGGCGAGCAGTACTTC; CDR3: CASSLTPLGEQYF
size: -; V: TRBV30; J: TRBJ1-3; D: -; length: 14; DNA: TGTGCCTGGAGCACAGGTTTCTCTGGAAACACCATATATTTT; CDR3: CAWSTGFSGNTIYF
size: few; V: TRBV19; J: TRBJ2-7; D: -; length: 15; DNA: TGTGCCAGTAGTATGGGTGGGTCTCCAGGCTACGAGCAGTACTTC; CDR3: CASSMGGSPGYEQYF
size: -; V: TRBV13; J: TRBJ2-1; D: -; length: 13; DNA: TGTGCCAGCAGCTCCCTCCGTGGGACTGGACAGTTCTTC; CDR3: CASSSLRGTGQFF
size: few; V: TRBV6-1; J: TRBJ1-4; D: -; length: 16; DNA: TGTGCCAGCAGTGCAAACAGGAGACCCCTTAATGAAAAACTGTTTTTT; CDR3: CASSANRRPLNEKLFF
size: few; V: TRBV9; J: TRBJ2-1; D: TRBD1; length: 16; DNA: TGTGCCAGCAGCCCCCAAGGGGACAGGGCCTCTCGGGAGCAGTTCTTC; CDR3: CASSPQGDRASREQFF
size: few; V: TRBV6-1; J: TRBJ2-5; D: -; length: 10; DNA: TGTCTCGTAGCTCGGGAGACCCAGTACTTC; CDR3: CLVARETQYF
size: few; V: TRBV4-1; J: TRBJ2-7; D: TRBD1; length: 12; DNA: TGCGCCAGCAGCCAGACAGGGGCCGAGCAGTACTTC; CDR3: CASSQTGAEQYF
size: few; V: TRBV19; J: TRBJ2-1; D: -; length: 15; DNA: TGTGCCAGTACCCAGGACTCCAGCGCCTACAATGAGCAGTTCTTC; CDR3: CASTQDSSAYNEQFF
size: few; V: TRBV7-9; J: TRBJ2-2; D: -; length: 11; DNA: TGTGCCAGCAGGAGTACCGGGGAGCTGTTTTTT; CDR3: CASRSTGELFF
size: -; V: TRBV5-1; J: TRBJ2-6; D: -; length: 15; DNA: TGCGCCAGCAGCTTGTCCCTCTCTGGGGCCAACGTCCTGACTTTC; CDR3: CASSLSLSGANVLTF
size: -; V: TRBV27; J: TRBJ2-7; D: TRBD1; length: 15; DNA: TGTGCCAGCAGTTCAGACACAGGGGGAAGATACGAGCAGTACTTC; CDR3: CASSSDTGGRYEQYF
size: -; V: TRBV28; J: TRBJ2-7; D: -; length: 14; DNA: TGTGCCAGCAGTTTCGAGCATACTCCCTACGAGCAGTACTTC; CDR3: CASSFEHTPYEQYF
size: -; V: TRBV5-6; J: TRBJ2-1; D: TRBD2; length: 18; DNA: TGTGCCAGCAGCTTTCGGGCGGGAGGGCCTCCCTCCTACAATGAGCAGTTCTTC; CDR3: CASSFRAGGPPSYNEQFF
size: -; V: TRBV2; J: TRBJ1-1; D: -; length: 11; DNA: TGTGCCAGCAGCAAGAACACTGAAGCTTTCTTT; CDR3: CASSKNTEAFF
size: -; V: TRBV6-1; J: TRBJ1-2; D: TRBD1; length: 15; DNA: TGTGCCAGCAGTGATCCGGGACAGGGGTTCTATGGCTACACCTTC; CDR3: CASSDPGQGFYGYTF
size: few; V: TRBV4-2; J: TRBJ2-1; D: TRBD2; length: 14; DNA: TGTGCCAGCAGCCAAGGGAGTGTAGCGGGACCTTGGTTCTTC; CDR3: CASSQGSVAGPWFF
size: -; V: TRBV2; J: TRBJ2-7; D: -; length: 13; DNA: TGTGCCAGCAGTGAGACACAATACTACGAGCAGTACTTC; CDR3: CASSETQYYEQYF
size: -; V: TRBV6-6; J: TRBJ2-5; D: TRBD2; length: 13; DNA: TGTGCCAGCATTCCTAGCGGGACCGGAGAGCAGTACTTC; CDR3: CASIPSGTGEQYF
size: few; V: TRBV30; J: TRBJ1-2; D: -; length: 12; DNA: TGTGCCTGGACGACTGGAAACTATGGCTACACCTTC; CDR3: CAWTTGNYGYTF
size: few; V: TRBV7-2; J: TRBJ2-3; D: TRBD2; length: 16; DNA: TGTGCCAGCAGCTTAACGGGCGGGAGTTACACAGATACGCAGTATTTT; CDR3: CASSLTGGSYTDTQYF
size: -; V: TRBV15; J: TRBJ2-3; D: -; length: 14; DNA: TGTGCCACCAGCAGAGGCCTAGCCCCCGATACGCAGTATTTT; CDR3: CATSRGLAPDTQYF
size: -; V: TRBV7-9; J: TRBJ2-6; D: TRBD2; length: 14; DNA: TGTGCCAGCAGCTCAGGACTAGCGGGCGACGTCCTGACTTTC; CDR3: CASSSGLAGDVLTF
size: few; V: TRBV5-1; J: TRBJ2-1; D: -; length: 16; DNA: TGCGCCAGCAGTGTTCCCGGGAGAGGGTGGAGCAATGAGCAGTTCTTC; CDR3: CASSVPGRGWSNEQFF
size: few; V: TRBV15; J: TRBJ2-7; D: -; length: 12; DNA: TGTGCCACCAGCAGAGCGGGCTACGAGCAGTACTTC; CDR3: CATSRAGYEQYF
size: -; V: TRBV6-6; J: TRBJ1-5; D: -; length: 14; DNA: TGTGCCAGCAGTATGACAGCTACCAATCAGCCCCAGCATTTT; CDR3: CASSMTATNQPQHF
size: few; V: TRBV5-1; J: TRBJ2-4; D: -; length: 14; DNA: TGCGCCAGCAGCTCGATAGTAGCCAAAAACATTCAGTACTTC; CDR3: CASSSIVAKNIQYF
size: -; V: TRBV5-4; J: TRBJ2-2; D: TRBD2; length: 16; DNA: TGTGCCAGCAGCGGGACTAGCGGGAGGAACACCGGGGAGCTGTTTTTT; CDR3: CASSGTSGRNTGELFF
size: -; V: TRBV29-1; J: TRBJ2-7; D: -; length: 15; DNA: TGCAGCGTTCGGGAGGGGGCGATTAGCTCCTACGAGCAGTACTTC; CDR3: CSVREGAISSYEQYF
size: once; V: TRBV5-1; J: TRBJ2-1; D: -; length: 13; DNA: TGCGCCAGCGGGGAGGCCCCTTCCGATGAGCAGTTCTTC; CDR3: CASGEAPSDEQFF
size: -; V: TRBV28; J: TRBJ1-2; D: -; length: 15; DNA: TGTGCCAGCAGTTTGGCGTCACGGGATTACTATGGCTACACCTTC; CDR3: CASSLASRDYYGYTF